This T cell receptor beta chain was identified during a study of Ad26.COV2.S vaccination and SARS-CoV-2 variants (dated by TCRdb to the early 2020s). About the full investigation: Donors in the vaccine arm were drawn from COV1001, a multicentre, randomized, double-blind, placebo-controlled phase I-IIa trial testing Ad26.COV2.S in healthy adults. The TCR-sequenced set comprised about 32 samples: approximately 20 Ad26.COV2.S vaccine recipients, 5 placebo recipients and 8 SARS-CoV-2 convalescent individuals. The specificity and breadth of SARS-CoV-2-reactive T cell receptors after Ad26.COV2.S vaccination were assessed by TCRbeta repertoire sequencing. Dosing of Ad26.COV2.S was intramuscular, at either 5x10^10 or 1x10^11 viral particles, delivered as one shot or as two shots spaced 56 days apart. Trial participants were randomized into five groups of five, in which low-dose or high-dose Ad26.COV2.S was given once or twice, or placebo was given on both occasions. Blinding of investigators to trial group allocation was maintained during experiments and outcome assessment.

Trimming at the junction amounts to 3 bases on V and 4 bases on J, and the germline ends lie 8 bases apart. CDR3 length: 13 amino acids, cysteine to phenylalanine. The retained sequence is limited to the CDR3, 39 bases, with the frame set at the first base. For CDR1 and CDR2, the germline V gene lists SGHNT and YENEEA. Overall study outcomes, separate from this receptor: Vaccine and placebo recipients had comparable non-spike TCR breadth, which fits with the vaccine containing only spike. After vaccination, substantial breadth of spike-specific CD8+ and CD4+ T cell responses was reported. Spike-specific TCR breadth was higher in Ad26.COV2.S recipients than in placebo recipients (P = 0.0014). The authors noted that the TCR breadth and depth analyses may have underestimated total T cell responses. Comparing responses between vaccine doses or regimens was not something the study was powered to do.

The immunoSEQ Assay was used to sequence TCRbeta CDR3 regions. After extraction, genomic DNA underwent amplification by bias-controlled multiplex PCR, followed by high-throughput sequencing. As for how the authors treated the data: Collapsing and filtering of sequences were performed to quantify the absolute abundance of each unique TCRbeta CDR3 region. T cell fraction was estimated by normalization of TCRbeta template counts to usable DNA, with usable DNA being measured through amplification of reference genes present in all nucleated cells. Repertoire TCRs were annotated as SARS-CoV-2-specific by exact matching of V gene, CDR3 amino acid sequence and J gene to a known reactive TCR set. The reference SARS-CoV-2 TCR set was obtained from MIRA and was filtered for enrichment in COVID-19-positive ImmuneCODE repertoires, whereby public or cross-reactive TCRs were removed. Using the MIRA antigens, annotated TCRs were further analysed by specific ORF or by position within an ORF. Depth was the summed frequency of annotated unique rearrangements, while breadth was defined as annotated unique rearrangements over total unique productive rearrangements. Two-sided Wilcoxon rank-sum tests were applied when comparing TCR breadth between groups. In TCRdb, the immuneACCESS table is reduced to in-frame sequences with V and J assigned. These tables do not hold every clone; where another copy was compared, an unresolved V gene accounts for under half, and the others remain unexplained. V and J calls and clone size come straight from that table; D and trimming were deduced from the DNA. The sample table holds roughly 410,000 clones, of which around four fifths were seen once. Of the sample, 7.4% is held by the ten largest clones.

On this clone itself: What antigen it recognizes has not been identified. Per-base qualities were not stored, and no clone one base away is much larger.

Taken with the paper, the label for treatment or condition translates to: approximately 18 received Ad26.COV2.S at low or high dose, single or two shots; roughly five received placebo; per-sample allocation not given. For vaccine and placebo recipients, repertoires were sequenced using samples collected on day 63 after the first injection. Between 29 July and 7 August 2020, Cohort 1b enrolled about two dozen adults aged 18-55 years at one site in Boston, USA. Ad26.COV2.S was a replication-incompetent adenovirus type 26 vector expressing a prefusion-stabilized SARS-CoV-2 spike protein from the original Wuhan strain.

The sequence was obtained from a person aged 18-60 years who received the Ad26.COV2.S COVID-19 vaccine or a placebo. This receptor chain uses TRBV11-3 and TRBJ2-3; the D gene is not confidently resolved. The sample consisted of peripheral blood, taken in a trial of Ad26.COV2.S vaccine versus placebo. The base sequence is TGTGCCAGCAGCTTGCAAGAGCCAGATACGCAGTATTTT. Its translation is CASSLQEPDTQYF. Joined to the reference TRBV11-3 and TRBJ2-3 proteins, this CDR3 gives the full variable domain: EAGVVQSPRYKIIEKKQPVAFWCNPISGHNTLYWYLQNLGQGPELLIRYENEEAVDDSQLPKDRFSAERLKGVDSTLKIQPAELGDSAVYLCASSLQEPDTQYFGPGTRLTVL.